The source of this T cell receptor beta chain is a study of blood T cells in healthy people across ages. Sample-barcoded 5' priming and a J-beta primer mix drove a second PCR of 7 to 11 cycles. Tagging of each cDNA molecule was performed by a template-switch adaptor with 12 random nucleotides. TCRdb re-called the 5' RACE reads through MiXCR, storing one row per CDR3 protein. Counted here are some 1.7 million distinct CDR3 sequences, over 25% occurring once; the ten biggest clones make up less than 9.5%. CDR3 length: 16 residues. V was clipped by 3 bases and J by 3 bases; unmatched bases: 11. Germline V CDR1 and CDR2: SGHDN, FVKESK. This clonotype turned up a few times.

This rearrangement joins TRBV14 to TRBJ2-7; 7 bases line up with TRBD2. Sequenced: blood. This clonotype was sampled from a woman aged 25-40 years in good health. CDR3 protein: CASSQTRASGNYEQYF. In DNA, the CDR3 is TGTGCCAGCAGCCAGACCAGGGCTAGCGGCAACTACGAGCAGTACTTC.